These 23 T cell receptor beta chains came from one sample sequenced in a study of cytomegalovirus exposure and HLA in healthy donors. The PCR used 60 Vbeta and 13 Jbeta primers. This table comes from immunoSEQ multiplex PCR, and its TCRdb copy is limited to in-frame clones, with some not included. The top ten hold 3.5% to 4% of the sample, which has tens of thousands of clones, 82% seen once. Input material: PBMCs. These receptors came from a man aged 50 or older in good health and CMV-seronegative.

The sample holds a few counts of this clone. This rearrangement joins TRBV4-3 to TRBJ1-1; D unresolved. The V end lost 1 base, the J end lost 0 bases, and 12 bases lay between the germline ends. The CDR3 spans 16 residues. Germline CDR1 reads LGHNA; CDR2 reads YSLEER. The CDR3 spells CASSQGVQVLNTEAFF. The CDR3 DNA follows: TGCGCCAGCAGCCAAGGGGTGCAGGTACTGAACACTGAAGCTTTCTTT.

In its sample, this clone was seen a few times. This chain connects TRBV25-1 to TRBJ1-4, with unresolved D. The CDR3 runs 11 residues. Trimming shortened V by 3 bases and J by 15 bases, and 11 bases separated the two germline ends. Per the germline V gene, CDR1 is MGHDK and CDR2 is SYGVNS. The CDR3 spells CASSDPAVMFF. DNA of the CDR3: TGTGCCAGCAGTGACCCCGCAGTTATGTTTTTT.

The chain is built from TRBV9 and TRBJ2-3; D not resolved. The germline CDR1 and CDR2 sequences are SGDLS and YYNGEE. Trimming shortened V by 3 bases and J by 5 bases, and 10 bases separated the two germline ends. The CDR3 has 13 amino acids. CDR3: CASSAEPGDTQYF. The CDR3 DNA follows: TGTGCCAGCAGCGCCGAACCGGGAGATACGCAGTATTTT. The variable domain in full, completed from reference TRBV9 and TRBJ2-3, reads DSGVTQTPKHLITATGQRVTLRCSPRSGDLSVYWYQQSLDQGLQFLIQYYNGEERAKGNILERFSAQQFPDLHSELNLSSLELGDSALYFCASSAEPGDTQYFGPGTRLTVL.

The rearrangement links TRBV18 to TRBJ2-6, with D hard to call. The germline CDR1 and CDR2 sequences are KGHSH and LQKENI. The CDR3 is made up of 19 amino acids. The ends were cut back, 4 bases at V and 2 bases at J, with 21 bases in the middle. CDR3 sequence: CASSLPLAGSKPGANVLTF. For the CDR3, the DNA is TGTGCCAGCTCACTACCATTAGCCGGGTCTAAACCTGGGGCCAACGTCCTGACTTTC.

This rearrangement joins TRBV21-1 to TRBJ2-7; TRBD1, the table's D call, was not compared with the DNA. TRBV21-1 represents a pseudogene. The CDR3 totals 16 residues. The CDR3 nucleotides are TGTGCCAGCAGCAAAGATTGGGGGACAGGTCCCTACGAGCAGTACTTC. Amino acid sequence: CASSKDWGTGPYEQYF.

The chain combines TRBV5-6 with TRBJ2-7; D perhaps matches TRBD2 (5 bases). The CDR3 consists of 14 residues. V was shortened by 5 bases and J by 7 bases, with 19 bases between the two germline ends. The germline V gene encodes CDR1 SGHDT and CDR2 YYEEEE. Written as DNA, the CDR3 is TGTGCCAGCAGTCAAGCGGAGCCCGGCGATGAGCAGTACTTC. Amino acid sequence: CASSQAEPGDEQYF.

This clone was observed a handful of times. This chain's CDR3 is CASSPYLRGTDTQYF. CDR3 in DNA: TGTGCCAGCTCACCGTATTTGCGGGGCACAGATACGCAGTATTTT. J is TRBJ2-3 and V is TRBV18; D might be TRBD2 (5 bases). There are 15 residues in the CDR3. Trimming took 3 bases from V and 1 from J, leaving 11 bases between them. Germline V gives CDR1 KGHSH, CDR2 LQKENI.

The CDR3 sequence: CASSTQGARTLYGYTF. Here the CDR3 DNA reads TGTGCCAGTAGTACACAGGGGGCGCGGACCCTCTATGGCTACACCTTC. V is TRBV19 and J is TRBJ1-2; 9 positions agree with TRBD1. The germline V gene has CDR1 LNHDA and CDR2 SQIVND (reference sequence). This CDR3 contains 16 residues. V lost 4 bases to trimming and J lost 4 bases; unmatched junction nucleotides: 10.

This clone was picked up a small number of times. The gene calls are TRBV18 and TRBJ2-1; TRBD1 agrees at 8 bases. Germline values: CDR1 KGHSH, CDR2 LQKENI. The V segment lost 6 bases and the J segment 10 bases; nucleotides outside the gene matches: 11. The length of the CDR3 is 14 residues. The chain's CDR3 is CASSPQGQDMEQFF. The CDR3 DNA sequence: TGTGCCAGCTCGCCCCAGGGACAGGACATGGAGCAGTTCTTC.

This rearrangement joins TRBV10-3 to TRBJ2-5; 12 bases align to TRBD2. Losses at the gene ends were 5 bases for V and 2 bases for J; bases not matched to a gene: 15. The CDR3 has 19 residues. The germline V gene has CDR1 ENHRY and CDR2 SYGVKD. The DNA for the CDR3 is TGTGCCATCAGTCGACTAGGGGCTAGCGGGAGGGCGAGGCAAGAGACCCAGTACTTC. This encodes CAISRLGASGRARQETQYF.

The CDR3 sequence is CASSLQGSYEQYF. CDR3 coding DNA: TGTGCCAGCAGCTTACAGGGTTCCTACGAGCAGTACTTC. The rearrangement joins TRBV11-1 to TRBJ2-7, with D maybe TRBD1 (5 bases). The CDR3 sequence is 13 residues long. V lost 2 bases and J lost 1, with 6 bases in between. Germline-derived CDR1 and CDR2 are SGHAT and FQDESV (reference sequence). The full variable domain, rest sourced from reference TRBV11-1 and TRBJ2-7, is EAEVAQSPRYKITEKSQAVAFWCDPISGHATLYWYRQILGQGPELLVQFQDESVVDDSQLPKDRFSAERLKGVDSTLKIQPAELGDSAMYLCASSLQGSYEQYFGPGTRLTVT.

The CDR3 region has the DNA TGCGCCAGCAGCCACTCAGGGAAAACCAACACCGGGGAGCTGTTTTTT. Protein: CASSHSGKTNTGELFF. The genes are TRBV4-3 and TRBJ2-2, with a weak D call TRBD1 (5 bases). Trimming cost V 3 bases and J 2 bases, with 13 bases left between them. The germline V gene encodes CDR1 LGHNA and CDR2 YSLEER. The CDR3 sequence is 16 residues long.

Written as DNA, the CDR3 is TGCGCCAGCAGCGAGTCGGGGATAACCTTC. As protein: CASSESGITF. V usage is TRBV5-1 and J usage is TRBJ1-2; D is unclear. Trimming took off 4 bases at V and 14 bases at J, with 12 bases between the two ends. Germline V lookup: CDR1 SGHRS, CDR2 YFSETQ. CDR3 length: 10 residues. Drawing the rest from reference TRBV5-1 and TRBJ1-2, the complete variable domain is KAGVTQTPRYLIKTRGQQVTLSCSPISGHRSVSWYQQTPGQGLQFLFEYFSETQRNKGNFPGRFSGRQFSNSRSEMNVSTLELGDSALYLCASSESGITFGSGTRLTVV.

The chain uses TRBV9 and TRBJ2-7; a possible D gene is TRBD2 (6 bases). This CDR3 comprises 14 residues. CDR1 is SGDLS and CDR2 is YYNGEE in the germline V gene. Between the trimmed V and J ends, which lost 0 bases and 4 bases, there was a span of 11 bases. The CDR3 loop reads CASSVGGTPYEQYF. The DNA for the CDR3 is TGTGCCAGCAGCGTAGGCGGGACCCCTTACGAGCAGTACTTC.

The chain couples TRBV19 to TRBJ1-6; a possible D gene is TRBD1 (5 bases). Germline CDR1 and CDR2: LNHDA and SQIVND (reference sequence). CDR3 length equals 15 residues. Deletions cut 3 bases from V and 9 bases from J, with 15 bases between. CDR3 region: CASSIQQGGGSPLHF. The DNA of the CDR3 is TGTGCCAGTAGTATTCAGCAGGGAGGTGGTTCACCCCTCCACTTT.

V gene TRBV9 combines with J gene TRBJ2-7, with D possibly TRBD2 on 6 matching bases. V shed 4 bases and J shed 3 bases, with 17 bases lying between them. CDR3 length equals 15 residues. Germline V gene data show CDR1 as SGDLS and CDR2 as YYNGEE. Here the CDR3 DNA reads TGTGCCAGCAGCCCTCCGGCAGGGCGGGACTACGAGCAGTACTTC. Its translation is CASSPPAGRDYEQYF.

In nucleotides, the CDR3 is TGTGCCAGCACTAGCGGGAGTCTTTTGAACGAGCAGTACTTC. Translated: CASTSGSLLNEQYF. The chain links TRBV28 to TRBJ2-7; 10 bases are a match to TRBD2. Germline V gene data show CDR1 as MDHEN and CDR2 as SYDVKM. This CDR3 has 14 amino acids. V trimming: 7 bases; J trimming: 5 bases; junction bases outside the gene matches: 8. Combining the CDR3 with reference TRBV28 and TRBJ2-7 gives the whole variable domain DVKVTQSSRYLVKRTGEKVFLECVQDMDHENMFWYRQDPGLGLRLIYFSYDVKMKEKGDIPEGYSVSREKKERFSLILESASTNQTSMYLCASTSGSLLNEQYFGPGTRLTVT.

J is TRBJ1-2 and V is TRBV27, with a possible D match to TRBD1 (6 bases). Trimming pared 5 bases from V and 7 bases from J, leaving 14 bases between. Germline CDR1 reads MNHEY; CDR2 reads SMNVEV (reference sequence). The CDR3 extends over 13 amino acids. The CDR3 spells CASSPQGSSGYTF. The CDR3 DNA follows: TGTGCCAGCAGTCCCCAGGGGTCGTCTGGCTACACCTTC.

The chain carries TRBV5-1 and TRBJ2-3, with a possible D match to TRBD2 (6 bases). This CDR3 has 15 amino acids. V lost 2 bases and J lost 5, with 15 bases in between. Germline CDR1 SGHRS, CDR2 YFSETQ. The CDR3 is CASSLAGLGIDTQYF. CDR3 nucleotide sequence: TGCGCCAGCAGCTTAGCGGGTCTGGGCATAGATACGCAGTATTTT.

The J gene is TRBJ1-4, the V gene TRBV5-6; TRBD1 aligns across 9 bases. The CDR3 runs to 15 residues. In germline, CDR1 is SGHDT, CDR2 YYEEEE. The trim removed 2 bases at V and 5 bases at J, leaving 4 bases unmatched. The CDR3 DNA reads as TGTGCCAGCAGCTTTAAGACAGGGGGAAATGAAAAACTGTTTTTT. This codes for CASSFKTGGNEKLFF. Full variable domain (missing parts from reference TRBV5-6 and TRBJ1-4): DAGVTQSPTHLIKTRGQQVTLRCSPKSGHDTVSWYQQALGQGPQFIFQYYEEEERQRGNFPDRFSGHQFPNYSSELNVNALLLGDSALYLCASSFKTGGNEKLFFGSGTQLSVL.

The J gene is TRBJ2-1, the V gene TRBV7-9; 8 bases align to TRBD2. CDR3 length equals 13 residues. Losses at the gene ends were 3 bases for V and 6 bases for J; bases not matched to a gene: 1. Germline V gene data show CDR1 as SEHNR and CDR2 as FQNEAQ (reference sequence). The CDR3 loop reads CASSFGTSNEQFF. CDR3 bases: TGTGCCAGCAGCTTTGGGACTAGCAATGAGCAGTTCTTC.

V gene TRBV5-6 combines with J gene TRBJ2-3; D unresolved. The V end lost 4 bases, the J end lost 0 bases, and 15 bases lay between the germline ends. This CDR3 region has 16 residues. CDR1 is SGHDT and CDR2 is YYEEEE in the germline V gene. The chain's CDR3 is CASSPAQERSTDTQYF. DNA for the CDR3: TGTGCCAGCAGCCCGGCGCAGGAAAGGAGCACAGATACGCAGTATTTT. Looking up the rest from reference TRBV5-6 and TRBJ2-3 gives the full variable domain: DAGVTQSPTHLIKTRGQQVTLRCSPKSGHDTVSWYQQALGQGPQFIFQYYEEEERQRGNFPDRFSGHQFPNYSSELNVNALLLGDSALYLCASSPAQERSTDTQYFGPGTRLTVL.

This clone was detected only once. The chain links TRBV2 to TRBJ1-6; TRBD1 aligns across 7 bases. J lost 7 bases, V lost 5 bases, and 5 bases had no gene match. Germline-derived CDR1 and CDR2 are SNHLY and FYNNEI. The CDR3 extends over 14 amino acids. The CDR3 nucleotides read TGTGCCAGCAGTATACAGGGGTGGAATTCACCCCTCCACTTT. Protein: CASSIQGWNSPLHF.